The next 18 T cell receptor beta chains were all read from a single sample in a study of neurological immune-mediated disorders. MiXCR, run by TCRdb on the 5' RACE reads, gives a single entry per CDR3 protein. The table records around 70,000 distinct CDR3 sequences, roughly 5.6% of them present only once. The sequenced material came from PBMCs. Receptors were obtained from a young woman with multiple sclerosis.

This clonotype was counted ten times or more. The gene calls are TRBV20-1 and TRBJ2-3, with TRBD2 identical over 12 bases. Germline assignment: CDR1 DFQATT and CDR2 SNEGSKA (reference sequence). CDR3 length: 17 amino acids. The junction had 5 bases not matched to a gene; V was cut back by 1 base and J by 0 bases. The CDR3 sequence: CSARGLAGVTSTDTQYF. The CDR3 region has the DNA TGCAGTGCTAGAGGACTAGCGGGGGTTACTAGCACAGATACGCAGTATTTT.

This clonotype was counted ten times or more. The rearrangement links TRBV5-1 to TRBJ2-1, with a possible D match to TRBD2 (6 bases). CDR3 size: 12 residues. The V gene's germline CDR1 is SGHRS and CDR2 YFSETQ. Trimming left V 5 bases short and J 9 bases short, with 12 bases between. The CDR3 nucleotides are TGCGCCAGCAGTGCCGGGGGTGGTGAGCAGTTCTTC. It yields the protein CASSAGGGEQFF.

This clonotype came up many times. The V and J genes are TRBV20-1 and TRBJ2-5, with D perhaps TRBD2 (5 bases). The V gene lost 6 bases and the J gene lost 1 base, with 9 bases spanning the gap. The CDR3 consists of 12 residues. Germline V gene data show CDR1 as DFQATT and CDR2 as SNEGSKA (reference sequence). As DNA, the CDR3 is TGCAGTGCCGGACTGCTCCAAGAGACCCAGTACTTC. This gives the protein CSAGLLQETQYF.

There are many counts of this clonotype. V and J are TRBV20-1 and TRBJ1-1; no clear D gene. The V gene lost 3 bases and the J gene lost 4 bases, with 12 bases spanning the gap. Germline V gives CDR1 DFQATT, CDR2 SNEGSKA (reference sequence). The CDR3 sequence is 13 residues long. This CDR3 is CSASNSLGTEAFF. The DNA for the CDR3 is TGCAGTGCTAGTAACTCGCTGGGCACTGAAGCTTTCTTT.

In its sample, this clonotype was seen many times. CDR3 in amino acids: CASSLEDRVPYEQYF. The CDR3, as DNA: TGCGCCAGCAGCTTGGAGGACAGGGTCCCCTACGAGCAGTACTTC. This chain connects TRBV5-1 to TRBJ2-7, with 8 bases aligning to TRBD1. There are 15 residues in the CDR3. The V and J ends lost 0 bases and 2 bases, in that order; junction bases with no gene match: 4. The germline gives CDR1 SGHRS, CDR2 YFSETQ.

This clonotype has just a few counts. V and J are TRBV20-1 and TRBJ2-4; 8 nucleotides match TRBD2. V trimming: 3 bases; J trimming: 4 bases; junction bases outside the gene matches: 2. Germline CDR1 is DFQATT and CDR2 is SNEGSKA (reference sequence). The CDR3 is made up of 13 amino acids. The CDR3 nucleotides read TGCAGTGCTAGCGGGGGGGCGAAAAACATTCAGTACTTC. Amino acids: CSASGGAKNIQYF.

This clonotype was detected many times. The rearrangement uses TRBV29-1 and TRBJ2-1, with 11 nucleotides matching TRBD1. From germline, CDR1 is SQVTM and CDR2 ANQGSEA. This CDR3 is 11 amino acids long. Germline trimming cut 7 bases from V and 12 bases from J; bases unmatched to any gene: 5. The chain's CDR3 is CSGGTGGVQFF. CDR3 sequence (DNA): TGCAGCGGTGGGACAGGGGGAGTGCAGTTCTTC.

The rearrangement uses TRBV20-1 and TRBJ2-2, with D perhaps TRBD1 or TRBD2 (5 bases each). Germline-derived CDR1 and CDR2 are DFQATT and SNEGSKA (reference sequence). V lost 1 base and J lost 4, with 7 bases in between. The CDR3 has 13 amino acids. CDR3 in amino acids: CSARGGSTGELFF. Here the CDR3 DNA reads TGCAGTGCTAGAGGGGGGAGCACCGGGGAGCTGTTTTTT.

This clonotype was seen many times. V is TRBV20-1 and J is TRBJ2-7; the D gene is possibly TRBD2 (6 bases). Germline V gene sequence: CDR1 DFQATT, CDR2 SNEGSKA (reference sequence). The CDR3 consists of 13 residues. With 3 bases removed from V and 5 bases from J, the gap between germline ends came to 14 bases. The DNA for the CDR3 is TGCAGTGCTAGTTTCGGGGAGGTAGACGAGCAGTACTTC. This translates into CSASFGEVDEQYF.

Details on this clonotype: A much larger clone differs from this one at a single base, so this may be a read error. This chain's CDR3 is CASSVQGAMETNEKLFF. The CDR3 coding sequence is TGCGCCAGCAGCGTACAGGGGGCGATGGAAACTAATGAAAAACTGTTTTTT. The V and J genes are TRBV5-1 and TRBJ1-4, with 9 bases aligning to TRBD1. Germline V gene lookup returns CDR1 SGHRS and CDR2 YFSETQ. The CDR3 sequence is 17 residues long. The V segment lost 4 bases and the J segment 1 base; nucleotides outside the gene matches: 8. The variable domain in full, completed from reference TRBV5-1 and TRBJ1-4, reads KAGVTQTPRYLIKTRGQQVTLSCSPISGHRSVSWYQQTPGQGLQFLFEYFSETQRNKGNFPGRFSGRQFSNSRSEMNVSTLELGDSALYLCASSVQGAMETNEKLFFGSGTQLSVL.

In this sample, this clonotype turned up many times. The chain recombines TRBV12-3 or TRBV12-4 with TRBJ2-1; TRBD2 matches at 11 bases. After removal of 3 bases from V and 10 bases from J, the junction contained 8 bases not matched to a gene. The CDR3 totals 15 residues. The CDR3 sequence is CASSLVAGGPQEQFF. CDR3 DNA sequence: TGTGCCAGCAGTTTGGTAGCGGGGGGGCCTCAGGAGCAGTTCTTC.

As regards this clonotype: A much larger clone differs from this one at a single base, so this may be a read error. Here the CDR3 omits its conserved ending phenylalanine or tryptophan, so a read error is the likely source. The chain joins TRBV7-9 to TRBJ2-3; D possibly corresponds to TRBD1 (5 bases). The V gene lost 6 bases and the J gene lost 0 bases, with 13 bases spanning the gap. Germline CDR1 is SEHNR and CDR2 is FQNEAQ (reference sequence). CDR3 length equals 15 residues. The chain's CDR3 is CASRAGQGSTDTQYY. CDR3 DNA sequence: TGTGCCAGCAGGGCCGGACAAGGAAGCACAGATACGCAGTATTAT.

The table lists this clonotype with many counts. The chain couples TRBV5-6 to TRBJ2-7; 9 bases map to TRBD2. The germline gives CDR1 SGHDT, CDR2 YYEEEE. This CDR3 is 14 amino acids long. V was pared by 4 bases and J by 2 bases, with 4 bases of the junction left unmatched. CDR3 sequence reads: CASSQGLATYEQYF. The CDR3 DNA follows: TGTGCCAGCAGCCAGGGACTAGCCACCTACGAGCAGTACTTC.

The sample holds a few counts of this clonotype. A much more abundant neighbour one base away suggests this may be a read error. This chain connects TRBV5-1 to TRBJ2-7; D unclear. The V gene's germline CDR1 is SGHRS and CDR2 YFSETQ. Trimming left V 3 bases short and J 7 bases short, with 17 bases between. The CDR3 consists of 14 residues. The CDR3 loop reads CASSSAERVGEQYF. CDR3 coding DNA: TGCGCCAGCAGCTCGGCTGAAAGGGTAGGGGAGCAGTACTTC.

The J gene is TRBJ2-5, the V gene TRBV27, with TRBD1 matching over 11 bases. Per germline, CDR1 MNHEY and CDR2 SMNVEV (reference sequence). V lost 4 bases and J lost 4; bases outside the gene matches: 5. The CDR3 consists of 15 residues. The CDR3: CASSSGTGGVETQYF. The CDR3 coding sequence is TGTGCCAGCAGTTCCGGGACAGGGGGTGTAGAGACCCAGTACTTC.

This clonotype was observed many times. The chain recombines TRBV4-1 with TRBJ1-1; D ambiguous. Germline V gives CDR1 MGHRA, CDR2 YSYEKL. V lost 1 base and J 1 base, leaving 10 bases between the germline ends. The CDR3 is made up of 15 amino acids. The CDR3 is CASSQGSGPNTEAFF. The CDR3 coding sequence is TGCGCCAGCAGCCAAGGGAGCGGTCCGAACACTGAAGCTTTCTTT.

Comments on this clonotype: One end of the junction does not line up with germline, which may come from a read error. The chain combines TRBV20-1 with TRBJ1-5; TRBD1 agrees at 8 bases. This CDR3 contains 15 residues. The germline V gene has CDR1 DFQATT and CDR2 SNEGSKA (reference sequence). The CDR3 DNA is TGCAGTGCTAGAAGCCAGGGGGCTAGCAATCAGCCCCAGAATTTT. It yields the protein CSARSQGASNQPQNF.

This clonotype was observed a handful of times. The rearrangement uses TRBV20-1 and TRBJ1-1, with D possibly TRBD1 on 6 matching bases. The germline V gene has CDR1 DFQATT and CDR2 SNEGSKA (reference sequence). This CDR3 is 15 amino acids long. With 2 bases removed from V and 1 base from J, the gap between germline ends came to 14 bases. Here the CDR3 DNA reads TGCAGTGCTAGACGCCCCGGGACAACGAACACTGAAGCTTTCTTT. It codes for CSARRPGTTNTEAFF.